Detailed here is one TCR beta chain. Its target is unknown. This sample is drawn from a study of OX40 agonist ivuxolimab in advanced cancers. Study information: Ivuxolimab, an antibody acting as an agonist of OX40 (CD134), was used to treat patients. Aged 23 to 79 with a mean of approximately 57 years, they were approximately 79% male. Intravenous ivuxolimab was administered to patients every 2 weeks at 0.01 to 10 mg/kg.

Study results and caveats: Some nonresponders additionally presented with little normalized T-cell clonal expansion.

In germline, CDR1 is LNHDA, CDR2 SQIVND (reference sequence). This CDR3 spans 12 amino acids. Trimming stripped 3 bases from V and 2 bases from J, with 5 bases between. Produced via immunoSEQ multiplex PCR; TCRdb's table is partial and in-frame only. The repertoire holds about 31,000 clones, with roughly 90% as singletons. The material was CD4+ or CD8+ T cells sorted from blood, obtained in a trial of the OX40 agonist ivuxolimab. This clonotype originated in an adult with an advanced solid tumor such as melanoma, head and neck, liver or kidney cancer. The rearrangement links TRBV19 to TRBJ2-7, with D unclear. CDR3 sequence reads: CASSINPYEQYF. CDR3 coding DNA: TGTGCCAGTAGTATTAACCCCTACGAGCAGTACTTC.